This T cell receptor (beta chain) comes out of a study of tumor-infiltrating lymphocytes in primary liver carcinoma. Across the whole study: Surgical resection was used to treat these primary liver carcinoma patients.

In its sample, this clonotype was seen many times. Germline values: CDR1 SQVTM, CDR2 ANQGSEA. The CDR3 covers 15 residues. Trimming took 3 bases from V and 2 from J; bases not matched to a gene: 9. TCR beta cDNA came from about 0.45 ug total RNA, primed with a constant-region primer. ARM-PCR, slightly modified, supplied the TCR beta libraries through three nested multiplex PCR rounds. Primers for the first two PCR rounds were TRBV1-TRBV30 forward primers and a C-beta reverse primer (around 10 cycles per round). TCRdb re-called the multiplex PCR reads through MiXCR, storing one row per CDR3 protein. The repertoire includes 330,000 or so distinct CDR3 sequences, around three fifths of them detected once, and 5.5% to 7% sits in the top ten. Researchers drew blood RNA from unsorted whole blood and extracted germline DNA as well.

This clonotype was sampled from a man aged 35 to 55 with primary liver carcinoma and hepatitis B virus infection. The sample comprised peripheral blood. The chain recombines TRBV29-1 with TRBJ1-2; 7 bases align to TRBD1. The CDR3 DNA sequence: TGCAGCGTTGATGACGGTCCAGGGGGAAACTATGGCTACACCTTC. Translated: CSVDDGPGGNYGYTF.